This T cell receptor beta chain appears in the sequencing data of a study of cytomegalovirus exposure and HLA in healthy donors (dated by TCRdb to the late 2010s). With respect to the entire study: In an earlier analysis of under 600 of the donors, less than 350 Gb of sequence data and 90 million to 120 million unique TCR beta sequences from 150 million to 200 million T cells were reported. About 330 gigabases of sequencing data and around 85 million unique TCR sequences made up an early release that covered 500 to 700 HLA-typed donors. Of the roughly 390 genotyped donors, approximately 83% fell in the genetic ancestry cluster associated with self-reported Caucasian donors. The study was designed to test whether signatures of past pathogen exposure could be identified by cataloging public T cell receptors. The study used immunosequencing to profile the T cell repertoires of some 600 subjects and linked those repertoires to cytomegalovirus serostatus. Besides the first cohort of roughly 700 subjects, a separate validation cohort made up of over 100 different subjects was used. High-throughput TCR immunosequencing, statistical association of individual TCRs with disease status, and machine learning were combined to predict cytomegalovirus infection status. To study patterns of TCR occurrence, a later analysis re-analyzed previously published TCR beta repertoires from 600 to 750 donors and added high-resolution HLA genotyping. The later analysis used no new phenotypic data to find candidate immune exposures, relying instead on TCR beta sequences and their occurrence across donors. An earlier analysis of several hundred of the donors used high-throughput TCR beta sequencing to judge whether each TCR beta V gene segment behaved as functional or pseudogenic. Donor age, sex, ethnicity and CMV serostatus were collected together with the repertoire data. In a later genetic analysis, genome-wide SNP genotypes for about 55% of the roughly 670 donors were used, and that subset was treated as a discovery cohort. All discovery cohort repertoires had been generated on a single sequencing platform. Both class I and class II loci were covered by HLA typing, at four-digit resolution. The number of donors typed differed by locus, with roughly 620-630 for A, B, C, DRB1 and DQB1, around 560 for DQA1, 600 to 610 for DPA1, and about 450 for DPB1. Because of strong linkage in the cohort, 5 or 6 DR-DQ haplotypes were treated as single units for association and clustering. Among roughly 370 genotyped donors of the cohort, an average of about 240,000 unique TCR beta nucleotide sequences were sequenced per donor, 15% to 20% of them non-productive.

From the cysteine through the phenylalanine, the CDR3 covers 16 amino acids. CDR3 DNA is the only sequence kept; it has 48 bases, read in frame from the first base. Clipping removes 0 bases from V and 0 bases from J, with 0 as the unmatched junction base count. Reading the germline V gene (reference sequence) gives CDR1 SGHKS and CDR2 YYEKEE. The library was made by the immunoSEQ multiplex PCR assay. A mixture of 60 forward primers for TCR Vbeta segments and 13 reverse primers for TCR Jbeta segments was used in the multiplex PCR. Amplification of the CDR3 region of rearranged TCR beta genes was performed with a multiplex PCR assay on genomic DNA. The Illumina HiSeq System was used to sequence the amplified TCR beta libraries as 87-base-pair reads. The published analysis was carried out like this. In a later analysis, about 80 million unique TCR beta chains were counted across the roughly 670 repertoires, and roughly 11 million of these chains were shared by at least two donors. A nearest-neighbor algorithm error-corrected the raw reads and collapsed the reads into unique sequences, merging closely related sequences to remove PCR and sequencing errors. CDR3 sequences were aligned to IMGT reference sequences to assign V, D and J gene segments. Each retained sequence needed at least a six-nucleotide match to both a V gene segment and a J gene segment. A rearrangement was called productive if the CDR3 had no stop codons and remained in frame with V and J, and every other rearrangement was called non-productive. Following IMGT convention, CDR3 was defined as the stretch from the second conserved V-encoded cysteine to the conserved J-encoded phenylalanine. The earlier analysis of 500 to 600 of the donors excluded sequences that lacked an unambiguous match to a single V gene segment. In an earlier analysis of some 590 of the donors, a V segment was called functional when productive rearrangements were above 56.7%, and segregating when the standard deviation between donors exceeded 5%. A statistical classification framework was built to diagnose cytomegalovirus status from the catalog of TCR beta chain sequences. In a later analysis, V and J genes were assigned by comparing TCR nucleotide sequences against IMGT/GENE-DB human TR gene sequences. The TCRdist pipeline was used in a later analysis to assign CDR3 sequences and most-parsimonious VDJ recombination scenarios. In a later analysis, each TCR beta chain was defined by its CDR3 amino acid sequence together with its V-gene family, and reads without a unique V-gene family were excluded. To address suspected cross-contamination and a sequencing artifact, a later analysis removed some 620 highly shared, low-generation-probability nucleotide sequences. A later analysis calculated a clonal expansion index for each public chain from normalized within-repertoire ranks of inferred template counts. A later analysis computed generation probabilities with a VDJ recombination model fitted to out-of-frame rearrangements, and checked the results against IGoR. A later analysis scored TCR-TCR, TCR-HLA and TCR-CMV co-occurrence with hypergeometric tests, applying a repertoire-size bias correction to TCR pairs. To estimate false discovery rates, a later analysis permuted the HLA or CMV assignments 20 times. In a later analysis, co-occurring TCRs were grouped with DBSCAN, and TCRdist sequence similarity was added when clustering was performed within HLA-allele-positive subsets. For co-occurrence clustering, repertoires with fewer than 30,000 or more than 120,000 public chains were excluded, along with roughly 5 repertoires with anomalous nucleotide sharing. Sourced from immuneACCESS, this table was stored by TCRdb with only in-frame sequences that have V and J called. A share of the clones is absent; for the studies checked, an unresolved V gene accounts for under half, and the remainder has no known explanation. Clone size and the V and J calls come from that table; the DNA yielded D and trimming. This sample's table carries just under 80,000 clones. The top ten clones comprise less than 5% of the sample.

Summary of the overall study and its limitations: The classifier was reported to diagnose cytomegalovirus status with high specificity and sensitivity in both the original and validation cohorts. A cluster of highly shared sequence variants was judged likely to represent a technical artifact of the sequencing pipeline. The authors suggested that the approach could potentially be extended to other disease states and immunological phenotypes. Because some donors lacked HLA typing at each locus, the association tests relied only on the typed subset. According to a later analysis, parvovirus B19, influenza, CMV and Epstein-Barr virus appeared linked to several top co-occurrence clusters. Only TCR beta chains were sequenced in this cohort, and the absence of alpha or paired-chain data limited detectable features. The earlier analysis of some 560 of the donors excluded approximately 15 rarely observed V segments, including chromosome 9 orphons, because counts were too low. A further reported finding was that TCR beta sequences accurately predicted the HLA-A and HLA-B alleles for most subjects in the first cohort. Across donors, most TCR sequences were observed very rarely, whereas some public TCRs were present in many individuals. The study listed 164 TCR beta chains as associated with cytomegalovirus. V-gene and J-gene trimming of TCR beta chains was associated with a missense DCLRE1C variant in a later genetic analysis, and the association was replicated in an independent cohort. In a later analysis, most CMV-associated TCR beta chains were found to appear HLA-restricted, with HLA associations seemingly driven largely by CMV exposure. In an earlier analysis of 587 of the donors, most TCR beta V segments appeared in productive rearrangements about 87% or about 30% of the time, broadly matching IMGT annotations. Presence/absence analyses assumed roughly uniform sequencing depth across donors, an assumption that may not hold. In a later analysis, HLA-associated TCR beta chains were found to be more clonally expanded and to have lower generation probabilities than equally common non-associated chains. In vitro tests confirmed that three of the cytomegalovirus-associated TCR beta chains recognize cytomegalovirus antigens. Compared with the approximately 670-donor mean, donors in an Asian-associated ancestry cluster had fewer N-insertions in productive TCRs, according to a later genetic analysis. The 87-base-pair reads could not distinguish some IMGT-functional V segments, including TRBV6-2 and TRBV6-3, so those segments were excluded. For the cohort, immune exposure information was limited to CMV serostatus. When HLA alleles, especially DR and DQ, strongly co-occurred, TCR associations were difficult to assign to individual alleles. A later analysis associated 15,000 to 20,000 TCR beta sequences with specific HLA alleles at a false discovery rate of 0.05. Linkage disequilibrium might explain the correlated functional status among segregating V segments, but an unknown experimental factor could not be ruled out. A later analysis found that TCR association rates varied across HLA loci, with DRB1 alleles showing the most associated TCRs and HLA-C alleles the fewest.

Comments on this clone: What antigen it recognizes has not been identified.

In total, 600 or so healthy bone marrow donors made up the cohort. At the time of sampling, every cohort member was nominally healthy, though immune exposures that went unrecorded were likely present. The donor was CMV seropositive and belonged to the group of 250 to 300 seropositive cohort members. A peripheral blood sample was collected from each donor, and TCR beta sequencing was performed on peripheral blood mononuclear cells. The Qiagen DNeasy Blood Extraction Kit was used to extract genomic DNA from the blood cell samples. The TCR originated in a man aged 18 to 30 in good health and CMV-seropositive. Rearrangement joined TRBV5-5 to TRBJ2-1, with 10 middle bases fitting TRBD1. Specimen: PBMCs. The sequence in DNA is TGTGCCAGCAGCTTGGGACAGGGGGCCTCCTACAATGAGCAGTTCTTC. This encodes CASSLGQGASYNEQFF. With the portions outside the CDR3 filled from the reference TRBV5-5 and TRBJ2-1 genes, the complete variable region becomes DAGVTQSPTHLIKTRGQQVTLRCSPISGHKSVSWYQQVLGQGPQFIFQYYEKEERGRGNFPDRFSARQFPNYSSELNVNALLLGDSALYLCASSLGQGASYNEQFFGPGTRLTVL.